Described below is a single TCR beta chain sequence and its context. Assay used: immunoSEQ multiplex PCR; TCRdb lists only in-frame clones, some missing. Here the sample spans 100,000 or so clones, about 85% being singletons. CDR1 SGHNT and CDR2 YYREEE come from the germline V gene (reference sequence). The CDR3 covers 17 residues. Trimming shortened V by 1 base and J by 0 bases, and 16 bases separated the two germline ends. The data were taken from a study of control samples from healthy donors and cancer patients. The origin of this receptor is a woman in her 50s in good health. The chain employs TRBV5-4 and TRBJ1-2; D unresolved. The specimen sequenced was blood. CDR3 protein: CASSLPNSRRANYGYTF. CDR3 DNA sequence: TGTGCCAGCAGCTTGCCTAATTCCCGGCGGGCTAACTATGGCTACACCTTC.